This T cell receptor beta chain was observed in a study of glioma-infiltrating T cells. The CDR3 loop spans 13 amino acids. Germline lookup yields CDR1 LGHNA and CDR2 YSLEER. V was pared by 0 bases and J by 4 bases, with 6 bases between. Findings of the study overall: Patients with low tissue-blood divergence carried a signature set of shared blood CDR3 motifs.

Using RNA template, CDR3s of TCR alpha and beta were amplified with iRepertoire arm-PCR. TCRdb re-called the multiplex PCR reads with MiXCR, one entry per CDR3 protein. The sample lists 300,000 to 400,000 distinct CDR3 sequences, more than 35% occurring once. In regard to this clonotype: Its antigen is not identified.

The gene calls are TRBV4-3 and TRBJ1-2, with no clear D. Source material: glioma tissue, nonneoplastic brain tissue, or PBMCs (not recorded which). The sequence came from a human donor with low-grade glioma or glioblastoma, undergoing nonglioma brain surgery, or in good health (not recorded which). The CDR3 DNA is TGCGCCAGCAGCCAAGATAGGAGCTATGGCTACACCTTC. It translates to CASSQDRSYGYTF.